The rows below give T cell receptor beta chains drawn from one sample of a study of blood T cell repertoires in COVID-19. Only in-frame clones appear in the TCRdb table, and some are missing; sequencing was by immunoSEQ multiplex PCR. The table records approximately 290,000 clones, 80% to 85% of them present only once. The source material was peripheral blood. These TCRs come from a person in their 70s with COVID-19, enrolled during active disease. Each CDR3 is given with its conserved first and last residue. The order of the fields is clone size, D gene, V gene, J gene, CDR3 protein, CDR3 DNA. A D gene is named only where the DNA matches it firmly. Clone size is shown for a subset of rows, as once, few, many or a class of expanded clone.

clone_size: .; d_call: .; v_call: TRBV3-1/TRBV3-2; j_call: TRBJ1-2; cdr3_aa: CASSQTSRQLYGYTF; cdr3_nt: TGTGCCAGCAGCCAAACGTCTCGACAGTTATATGGCTACACCTTC
clone_size: .; d_call: .; v_call: TRBV7-2; j_call: TRBJ2-3; cdr3_aa: CASSPRVAWYPDTQYF; cdr3_nt: TGTGCCAGCAGCCCCCGAGTAGCTTGGTATCCAGATACGCAGTATTTT
clone_size: .; d_call: .; v_call: TRBV7-2; j_call: TRBJ1-4; cdr3_aa: CASSPSRGGIGTNEKLFF; cdr3_nt: TGTGCCAGCAGCCCCTCCAGGGGCGGAATAGGAACTAATGAAAAACTGTTTTTT
clone_size: .; d_call: .; v_call: TRBV6-5; j_call: TRBJ2-1; cdr3_aa: CASSLRDTYNEQFF; cdr3_nt: TGTGCCAGCAGCCTCCGGGACACCTACAATGAGCAGTTCTTC
clone_size: .; d_call: TRBD1; v_call: TRBV23-1; j_call: TRBJ1-2; cdr3_aa: CASSQSPNRDSFSSYTF; cdr3_nt: TGCGCCAGCAGTCAATCGCCGAACCGGGACAGCTTTTCTAGCTACACCTTC
clone_size: .; d_call: .; v_call: TRBV6-2/TRBV6-3; j_call: TRBJ1-1; cdr3_aa: CASTPWRLRGSNTEAFF; cdr3_nt: TGTGCCAGCACCCCATGGCGTCTGAGAGGGTCAAACACTGAAGCTTTCTTT
clone_size: once; d_call: .; v_call: TRBV7-9; j_call: TRBJ2-2; cdr3_aa: CASSLTGDTGELFF; cdr3_nt: TGTGCCAGCAGCTTAACCGGGGACACCGGGGAGCTGTTTTTT
clone_size: .; d_call: .; v_call: TRBV29-1; j_call: TRBJ1-5; cdr3_aa: CSVGGASNQPQHF; cdr3_nt: TGCAGCGTTGGGGGAGCGAGCAATCAGCCCCAGCATTTT
clone_size: .; d_call: .; v_call: TRBV9; j_call: TRBJ1-5; cdr3_aa: CASSARHRDSNQPQHF; cdr3_nt: TGTGCCAGCAGCGCCAGACACAGGGATAGCAATCAGCCCCAGCATTTT
clone_size: .; d_call: TRBD1; v_call: TRBV18; j_call: TRBJ1-6; cdr3_aa: CASSPGQGGNSPLHF; cdr3_nt: TGTGCCAGCTCACCAGGACAGGGTGGGAATTCACCCCTCCACTTT
clone_size: .; d_call: TRBD1; v_call: TRBV2; j_call: TRBJ1-6; cdr3_aa: CASSRDRVNSPLHF; cdr3_nt: TGTGCCAGCAGCCGGGACAGGGTTAATTCACCCCTCCACTTT
clone_size: .; d_call: TRBD2; v_call: TRBV19; j_call: TRBJ2-1; cdr3_aa: CASRRGAGSNEQFF; cdr3_nt: TGTGCCAGTAGGCGGGGGGCGGGTAGCAATGAGCAGTTCTTC
clone_size: .; d_call: .; v_call: TRBV4-1; j_call: TRBJ1-6; cdr3_aa: CASSQVQAAEYSPLHF; cdr3_nt: TGCGCCAGCAGCCAAGTCCAGGCCGCTGAGTATTCACCCCTCCACTTT
clone_size: .; d_call: .; v_call: TRBV7-2; j_call: TRBJ2-1; cdr3_aa: CASSLVGSPYNEQFF; cdr3_nt: TGTGCCAGCAGCTTAGTCGGGAGTCCCTACAATGAGCAGTTCTTC
clone_size: .; d_call: .; v_call: TRBV6-1; j_call: TRBJ1-5; cdr3_aa: CASSEAEPGRNQPQHF; cdr3_nt: TGTGCCAGCAGTGAAGCGGAGCCAGGGCGCAATCAGCCCCAGCATTTT
clone_size: .; d_call: .; v_call: TRBV5-4; j_call: TRBJ1-2; cdr3_aa: CASSPGELTDGYTF; cdr3_nt: TGTGCCAGCAGCCCCGGGGAGCTAACAGATGGCTACACCTTC
clone_size: .; d_call: TRBD1; v_call: TRBV2; j_call: TRBJ1-4; cdr3_aa: CASSGGKGTATAELFF; cdr3_nt: TGTGCCAGCAGTGGGGGTAAAGGGACAGCGACCGCGGAACTGTTTTTT
clone_size: .; d_call: TRBD1; v_call: TRBV6-5; j_call: TRBJ2-2; cdr3_aa: CASRSGTGTGELFF; cdr3_nt: TGTGCCAGCAGATCCGGGACAGGGACCGGGGAGCTGTTTTTT
clone_size: .; d_call: TRBD1; v_call: TRBV4-1; j_call: TRBJ1-6; cdr3_aa: CASSREGQLNSPLHF; cdr3_nt: TGCGCCAGCAGCCGAGAGGGACAGCTTAATTCACCCCTCCACTTT
clone_size: .; d_call: TRBD2; v_call: TRBV28; j_call: TRBJ2-7; cdr3_aa: CASSPSGTYEQYF; cdr3_nt: TGTGCCAGCAGTCCTAGCGGTACCTACGAGCAGTACTTC
clone_size: .; d_call: TRBD2; v_call: TRBV7-3; j_call: TRBJ2-3; cdr3_aa: CASGRRGGRAVTDTQYF; cdr3_nt: TGTGCCAGCGGCAGGAGGGGCGGGAGGGCGGTGACAGATACGCAGTATTTT
clone_size: .; d_call: .; v_call: TRBV15; j_call: TRBJ2-7; cdr3_aa: CATSRVGAGYEQYF; cdr3_nt: TGTGCCACCAGCAGAGTGGGTGCGGGCTACGAGCAGTACTTC
clone_size: .; d_call: TRBD1; v_call: TRBV19; j_call: TRBJ2-1; cdr3_aa: CASSTQGAGPYNEQFF; cdr3_nt: TGTGCCAGTAGTACTCAGGGGGCTGGACCCTACAATGAGCAGTTCTTC
clone_size: .; d_call: TRBD2; v_call: TRBV7-3; j_call: TRBJ2-1; cdr3_aa: CASSLTSGKVNEQFF; cdr3_nt: TGTGCCAGCAGCTTAACTAGCGGGAAAGTCAATGAGCAGTTCTTC
clone_size: .; d_call: TRBD1; v_call: TRBV12-3/TRBV12-4; j_call: TRBJ1-4; cdr3_aa: CASSGGQGNLFF; cdr3_nt: TGTGCCAGCAGTGGCGGACAGGGGAATCTGTTTTTT
clone_size: .; d_call: TRBD2; v_call: TRBV30; j_call: TRBJ2-1; cdr3_aa: CAWTPGLAGIGQFF; cdr3_nt: TGTGCCTGGACCCCGGGACTAGCGGGAATTGGGCAGTTCTTC
clone_size: .; d_call: .; v_call: TRBV5-5; j_call: TRBJ1-2; cdr3_aa: CASSLESSGYGYTF; cdr3_nt: TGTGCCAGCAGCTTGGAATCTTCAGGATATGGCTACACCTTC
clone_size: .; d_call: .; v_call: TRBV19; j_call: TRBJ2-3; cdr3_aa: CASSRAGEPRARADTQYF; cdr3_nt: TGTGCCAGTAGTCGGGCTGGTGAGCCCCGGGCGCGGGCAGATACGCAGTATTTT
clone_size: .; d_call: .; v_call: TRBV2; j_call: TRBJ1-5; cdr3_aa: CASGTGLNQPQHF; cdr3_nt: TGTGCCAGTGGAACAGGGTTAAATCAGCCCCAGCATTTT
clone_size: .; d_call: TRBD1; v_call: TRBV18; j_call: TRBJ1-2; cdr3_aa: CASSPGQGPNYGYTF; cdr3_nt: TGTGCCAGCTCACCCGGACAGGGGCCGAACTATGGCTACACCTTC
clone_size: .; d_call: TRBD1; v_call: TRBV5-5; j_call: TRBJ2-6; cdr3_aa: CASSLGGTGVLAGANVLTF; cdr3_nt: TGTGCCAGCAGCTTGGGCGGGACAGGAGTTCTAGCCGGGGCCAACGTCCTGACTTTC
clone_size: .; d_call: TRBD1; v_call: TRBV29-1; j_call: TRBJ1-2; cdr3_aa: CSAAGQAYGYTF; cdr3_nt: TGCAGCGCAGCTGGACAGGCTTATGGCTACACCTTC
clone_size: .; d_call: TRBD2; v_call: TRBV7-9; j_call: TRBJ2-3; cdr3_aa: CASSLVGGADTQYF; cdr3_nt: TGTGCCAGCAGCTTAGTTGGGGGGGCAGATACGCAGTATTTT
clone_size: .; d_call: .; v_call: TRBV4-1; j_call: TRBJ1-4; cdr3_aa: CASSQAGGRSTNEKLFF; cdr3_nt: TGCGCCAGCAGCCAAGCGGGGGGCCGTTCAACTAATGAAAAACTGTTTTTT
clone_size: .; d_call: TRBD1; v_call: TRBV6-5; j_call: TRBJ1-6; cdr3_aa: CASRETGAWVPLHF; cdr3_nt: TGTGCCAGCAGGGAGACAGGGGCATGGGTACCCCTCCACTTT
clone_size: .; d_call: .; v_call: TRBV6-5; j_call: TRBJ2-7; cdr3_aa: CASSYDHRVGEQYF; cdr3_nt: TGTGCCAGCAGTTACGACCACAGGGTTGGCGAGCAGTACTTC